The rows below give T cell receptor beta chains drawn from one sample of a study of blood T cells in healthy people across ages. MiXCR, applied by TCRdb to the 5' RACE reads, yields one record per CDR3 protein. The sample shows about 970,000 distinct CDR3 sequences, 51% of them seen only once. Sequenced: blood. The origin of the receptors is a woman between 55 and 75 years old in good health. Each CDR3 is given with its conserved first and last residue. A D gene is named only where the DNA matches it firmly. The listing skips clone size in some rows; elsewhere it reads once, few, many or a size class.

j_gene	d_gene	abundance	v_gene	CDR3nt	CDR3aa
TRBJ2-7	.	.	TRBV4-2	TGTGCCAGCAGCCAAGAGCGCTATCCGGGCACCCCCTACGAGCAGTACTTC	CASSQERYPGTPYEQYF
TRBJ1-1	.	many	TRBV12-3/TRBV12-4	TGTGCCAGCAGTATTTCGGCGCTCATGAACACTGAAGCTTTCTTT	CASSISALMNTEAFF
TRBJ2-5	.	.	TRBV7-2	TGTGCCAGCACCATTGGCGGGGACCAAGAGACCCAGTACTTC	CASTIGGDQETQYF
TRBJ1-4	.	.	TRBV20-1	TGCAGTGGGGAACAGACTAATGAAAAACTGTTTTTT	CSGEQTNEKLFF
TRBJ1-2	TRBD1	few	TRBV20-1	TGCAGTGCTAGCCGGGACAGGGCGTACTATGGCTACACCTTC	CSASRDRAYYGYTF
TRBJ1-5	.	.	TRBV6-6	TGCGCCAGCACCTCTGGCCGGGACACTTATAGCAATCAGCCCCAGCATTTT	CASTSGRDTYSNQPQHF
TRBJ2-7	.	few	TRBV3-1	TGTGCCAGCAGCCAAGAGTCTAGCCCGAGCTCCTACGAGCAGTACTTC	CASSQESSPSSYEQYF
TRBJ2-7	TRBD2	.	TRBV4-3	TGCGCCAGCAGCCAGCAAAGACTAGCGGGAGGGCCGTGGTCCTACGAGCAGTACTTC	CASSQQRLAGGPWSYEQYF
TRBJ2-1	.	.	TRBV20-1	TGCAGTGCGCCCCAGGGAACCAAGGGCAATGAGCAGTTCTTC	CSAPQGTKGNEQFF
TRBJ2-7	.	.	TRBV25-1	TGTGCCAGCAGGATGACAGGTGCCTACGAGCAGTACTTC	CASRMTGAYEQYF
TRBJ2-2	.	.	TRBV12-3/TRBV12-4	TGTGCCAGCGAGTTTGCCGGGGAGCTGTTTTTT	CASEFAGELFF
TRBJ1-5	.	once	TRBV7-9	TGTGCCAGCAGCTTAGCAAGGGGTTATAGCAATCAGCCCCAGCATTTT	CASSLARGYSNQPQHF
TRBJ2-3	.	once	TRBV29-1	TGCGGCGTTGAAGGGACTCCGACACTAACAGGGCAGTATTTT	CGVEGTPTLTGQYF
TRBJ2-5	.	.	TRBV25-1	TGTGCCAGCAGTGAATTCCTAGCTACGATCCAAGAGACCCAGTACTTC	CASSEFLATIQETQYF
TRBJ2-1	.	few	TRBV7-9	TGTGCCAGCAGCTTAGCGCAGGGCGGAAACAATGAGCAGTTCTTC	CASSLAQGGNNEQFF
TRBJ2-7	.	.	TRBV4-3	TGCGCCAGCAGCCAAGGTCTGTCGGCGGGATTTACCTACGAGCAGTACTTC	CASSQGLSAGFTYEQYF
TRBJ2-7	TRBD1	.	TRBV24-1	TGTGCCACCGAGGGGACAGGGGACTACGAGCAGTACTTC	CATEGTGDYEQYF
TRBJ2-1	.	few	TRBV20-1	TGCAGTGCTAGAGTAACTAGCATGGTGAATGAGCAGTTCTTC	CSARVTSMVNEQFF
TRBJ2-1	.	.	TRBV11-1	TGTGCCAGCAGCTTAGGGGTCGGGACTCTTGGTGAGCAGTTCTTC	CASSLGVGTLGEQFF
TRBJ2-5	.	.	TRBV27	TGTGCCAGCAGTTTACTCGGAATCCGCGAGACCCAGTACTTC	CASSLLGIRETQYF
TRBJ2-7	.	.	TRBV25-1	TGTGCCAGTAAGGACTGGAGCTCCTACAATGAGCAGTACTTC	CASKDWSSYNEQYF
TRBJ2-7	TRBD1	.	TRBV4-3	TGCGCCAGCAGTCTGACAGGGGGATTAAGTCCCCACGAGCAGTACTTC	CASSLTGGLSPHEQYF
TRBJ2-5	.	many	TRBV15	TGTGCCACCTCCCGAGGATCAGGGCACCAAGAGACCCAGTACTTC	CATSRGSGHQETQYF
TRBJ2-3	.	.	TRBV28	TGTGCCAGCGTTGTGGGCCTAGCGCAGGATACGCAGTATTTT	CASVVGLAQDTQYF
TRBJ2-7	.	.	TRBV5-6	TGTGCCAGCAGCTTGGACGGGCTAGGGCGTTCCTACGAGCAGTACTTC	CASSLDGLGRSYEQYF
TRBJ1-2	.	.	TRBV18	TGTGCCAGCTCACCAACAAACAGGGACTATGGCTACACCTTC	CASSPTNRDYGYTF
TRBJ2-7	TRBD2	.	TRBV20-1	TGCAGTGCTAGATCAAGCGGGAGCTCCTACAATGAGCAGTACTTC	CSARSSGSSYNEQYF
TRBJ1-1	.	.	TRBV9	TGTGCCAGCAGCGCTCGGGAGAACACTGAAGCTTTCTTT	CASSARENTEAFF
TRBJ2-7	.	.	TRBV7-2	TGTGCCAGCAGCTCGGGCCCCAGCCAGAAGCAAGAGTCCCAGTACTTC	CASSSGPSQKQESQYF
TRBJ2-5	.	few	TRBV5-1	TGCGCCAGCAGCATACAGGACAGCCAAGAGACCCAGTACTTC	CASSIQDSQETQYF
TRBJ1-1	.	few	TRBV20-1	TGCAGTGCTAGACCTACAGTAGAAGCTTTCTTT	CSARPTVEAFF
TRBJ2-7	.	.	TRBV12-3/TRBV12-4	TGTGCCAGCAGTTTCCCCCAGGGCAGGGAGCAGTACTTC	CASSFPQGREQYF
TRBJ2-5	.	few	TRBV9	TGTGCCAGCAGCGTAGGTTGGGCACAAGAGACCCAGTACTTC	CASSVGWAQETQYF
TRBJ2-1	TRBD2	few	TRBV7-2	TGTGCCAGCAGCTTCGCGGGGACTACAGTCTACAATGAGCAGTTCTTC	CASSFAGTTVYNEQFF
TRBJ2-7	.	.	TRBV27	TGTGCCAGCGGGCACGAGACATCCTACGAGCAGTACTTC	CASGHETSYEQYF
TRBJ2-5	.	many	TRBV7-2	TGTGCCAGCAGCTTAGCTGCAGGGCGGGAGACCCAGTACTTC	CASSLAAGRETQYF
TRBJ2-7	.	once	TRBV9	TGTGCCAGCAGCGCCTATCCCCGAGGGCCCTCCTACGAGCAGTACTTC	CASSAYPRGPSYEQYF
TRBJ2-3	TRBD2	once	TRBV18	TGTGCCAGCTCACCATTAGGGACTAGCGGGAAAATAGATACGCAGTATTTT	CASSPLGTSGKIDTQYF
TRBJ2-5	TRBD2	many	TRBV29-1	TGCAGCGTGCTTGGTAGCGGGAGTTTCGAGACCCAGTACTTC	CSVLGSGSFETQYF
TRBJ2-7	.	.	TRBV20-1	TGCAGTGCTTCCGGGACAAGGGGTGAGCAGTACTTC	CSASGTRGEQYF
TRBJ2-2	.	.	TRBV11-2	TGTGCCAGCAGCTTCCGGACAGCGAACACCGGGGAGCTGTTTTTT	CASSFRTANTGELFF
TRBJ2-1	.	few	TRBV7-9	TGTGCCAGCAGCTTATTTAGTGGGGGACTCAAGTACAATGAGCAGTTCTTC	CASSLFSGGLKYNEQFF
TRBJ2-3	TRBD2	.	TRBV7-2	TGTGCCAGCAGCTTACTCTCTAGCGGGAGGGCCTCGGATACGCAGTATTTT	CASSLLSSGRASDTQYF
TRBJ2-1	TRBD2	few	TRBV29-1	TGCAGCGTTGCTAGCGGGAGTTCCAATGAGCAGTTCTTC	CSVASGSSNEQFF
TRBJ2-1	.	few	TRBV5-1	TGCGCCAGCCGGACCCTCTTGTACAATGAGCAGTTCTTC	CASRTLLYNEQFF
TRBJ1-1	.	few	TRBV5-6	TGTGCCAGCAGCTTGTTAGGTCGCAGCGGGGCTTTCTTT	CASSLLGRSGAFF
TRBJ2-3	.	once	TRBV4-2	TGTGCCAGCAGCCAAGATTCAGGAAGGGCAGATACGCAGTATTTT	CASSQDSGRADTQYF
TRBJ2-7	.	.	TRBV20-1	TGCTTTGGCCAGGGCAACGAGCAGTACTTC	CFGQGNEQYF
TRBJ2-6	.	.	TRBV7-3	TGTGCCAGCAGTCCCACCCTTACCGGGTCCGGTGGCTCTGGGGCCAACGTCCTGACTTTC	CASSPTLTGSGGSGANVLTF
TRBJ2-7	.	few	TRBV6-5	TGTGCCAGCAGTTACTCGACTTTAGATCGAAGTCGCTACGAGCAGTACTTC	CASSYSTLDRSRYEQYF
TRBJ1-6	TRBD1	.	TRBV10-2	TGCGCCAGCAGTGGGACACAGGGGTACTCACCCCTCCACTTT	CASSGTQGYSPLHF
TRBJ2-5	.	once	TRBV7-9	TGTGCCAGCAGCTTGTACCGGCAACAACAAGAGACCCAGTACTTC	CASSLYRQQQETQYF
TRBJ1-4	TRBD1	few	TRBV7-9	TGTGCCAGCAGCTTACTGAGACAGGGGCCAGACGAAAAACTGTTTTTT	CASSLLRQGPDEKLFF